The rows below give T cell receptor beta chains drawn from one sample of a study of PD-1 blockade in classical Hodgkin lymphoma. The repertoire was sequenced with immunoSEQ multiplex PCR; TCRdb's copy has only in-frame clones and lacks some. The sample includes 45,000 to 50,000 clones, around 82% of them seen just once. Here the sequenced sample was peripheral blood mononuclear cells (PBMCs), taken before the second cycle of nivolumab. These receptors came from a human donor with classical Hodgkin lymphoma. The CDR3 runs from the conserved cysteine through the conserved F or W. A D gene is named only where the DNA matches it firmly. Size tells how often a clone was seen (once, few, many) or the class of an expanded clone, and some rows leave it out.

d_call	clone_size	v_call	j_call	cdr3_nt	cdr3_aa
NA	once	TRBV5-6	TRBJ2-2	TGTGCCAGCAGCTTGTTTAGAAACACCGGGGAGCTGTTTTTT	CASSLFRNTGELFF
TRBD2	few	TRBV7-3	TRBJ2-2	TGTGCCAGCAGCTTCCCACTAGCGGGGGTGAACACCGGGGAGCTGTTTTTT	CASSFPLAGVNTGELFF
TRBD1	NA	TRBV19	TRBJ1-6	TGTGCCAGTAGTAGCACCGCGGGACAGGGTTATTCACCCCTCCACTTT	CASSSTAGQGYSPLHF
TRBD1	NA	TRBV15	TRBJ1-6	TGTGCCACCAGCGGACTACGGGACAGGGTAAATTCACCCCTCCACTTT	CATSGLRDRVNSPLHF
NA	NA	TRBV15	TRBJ2-3	TGTGCCACCAGCCGAGGACCAGGAGCAGATACGCAGTATTTT	CATSRGPGADTQYF
TRBD1	few	TRBV7-2	TRBJ2-7	TGTGCCAGCAGCTTACTCGGACAGGGAATCGAGCAGTACTTC	CASSLLGQGIEQYF
NA	NA	TRBV4-3	TRBJ1-1	TGCGCCAGCAGCCAGGGACAGAACACTGAAGCTTTCTTT	CASSQGQNTEAFF
TRBD2	few	TRBV11-2	TRBJ2-7	TGTGCCAGCAGTCAGTTTGGACTAGCGGGGATGGGCGAGCAGTACTTC	CASSQFGLAGMGEQYF
NA	NA	TRBV29-1	TRBJ2-3	TGCAGCGTTGACCCCGGGGTGTCGGATACGCAGTATTTT	CSVDPGVSDTQYF
NA	NA	TRBV6-6	TRBJ2-7	TGTGCCAGCAGCTCCATCGTAGAGGCCCCCTACGAGCAGTACTTC	CASSSIVEAPYEQYF
TRBD2	NA	TRBV9	TRBJ2-1	TGTGCCAGCAGGAACCCGGGACTAGCTGTGATGAATGAGCAGTTCTTC	CASRNPGLAVMNEQFF
TRBD2	NA	TRBV7-9	TRBJ2-1	TGTGCCAGCAGCTCCGCGGGAGGATTATACAATGAGCAGTTCTTC	CASSSAGGLYNEQFF
NA	once	TRBV6-5	TRBJ1-1	TGTGCCAGCAGTTACCACACGGGGGAACGGAATGAAGCTTTCTTT	CASSYHTGERNEAFF
NA	NA	TRBV19	TRBJ2-5	TGTGCCAGTCAGGGTTCTTCCGGGGAGACCCAGTACTTC	CASQGSSGETQYF
TRBD2	few	TRBV5-1	TRBJ2-3	TGCGCCAGCAGCTTGGTAGGTAGCGGGAGGGCATCGCGGACAGATACGCAGTATTTT	CASSLVGSGRASRTDTQYF
TRBD1	once	TRBV27	TRBJ1-5	TGTGCCAGCAAATTATCCGGGACAGGGGGCACTCAGCCCCAGCATTTT	CASKLSGTGGTQPQHF
NA	NA	TRBV4-3	TRBJ2-3	TGCGCCAGCAGCCAAGGTAGCGCTGGCACAGATACGCAGTATTTT	CASSQGSAGTDTQYF
NA	NA	TRBV4-1	TRBJ2-7	TGCGCCAGCAGCCAAGAGTGGGCCTACGAGCAGTACTTC	CASSQEWAYEQYF
TRBD2	once	TRBV28	TRBJ2-3	TGTGCCAGCAGTTTATCCCTAGCGGGCCGTACGCAGTATTTT	CASSLSLAGRTQYF
NA	NA	TRBV9	TRBJ2-5	TGTGCCAGCAGCGTAGGGGGAGGACAGAAAGAGACCCAGTACTTC	CASSVGGGQKETQYF
TRBD1	NA	TRBV30	TRBJ1-1	TGTGCCTGGGACCCTCAGGGGGCGGTCACTGAAGCTTTCTTT	CAWDPQGAVTEAFF
NA	NA	TRBV7-2	TRBJ1-1	TGTGCCAGCAGACGCCGCGATGGGGTGGAGGCTTTCTTT	CASRRRDGVEAFF
NA	NA	TRBV10-3	TRBJ2-5	TGTGCCATCAGTGAGGCGCAAGAGACCCAGTACTTC	CAISEAQETQYF
NA	NA	TRBV30	TRBJ1-1	TGTGCCTGGATATCGGCCGGGATAAACACTGAAGCTTTCTTT	CAWISAGINTEAFF
TRBD2	NA	TRBV7-4	TRBJ2-3	TGTGCCAGCAGCTTAGGGGCTAGCGGGAGTTACGCAGATACGCAGTATTTT	CASSLGASGSYADTQYF
TRBD2	few	TRBV6-6	TRBJ2-3	TGTGCCAGCGAGAGCGGGAGGGACACAGATACGCAGTATTTT	CASESGRDTDTQYF
TRBD1	NA	TRBV4-2	TRBJ1-2	TGTGCCAGCAGCCAAGGGACAGGGGCGGGCTATGGCTACACCTTC	CASSQGTGAGYGYTF
TRBD1	NA	TRBV5-4	TRBJ2-7	TGTGCCAGCAGTATTGGGACAGTGCCCTACGAGCAGTACTTC	CASSIGTVPYEQYF
TRBD1	NA	TRBV6-5	TRBJ1-2	TGTGCCAGCAGTGCAAACAGGGGTGGTGGCTACACCTTC	CASSANRGGGYTF
TRBD1	NA	TRBV18	TRBJ2-1	TGTGCCAGCTCACCAGGGGAAGGGGGCTCGGAGTTCTTC	CASSPGEGGSEFF
NA	once	TRBV28	TRBJ1-1	TGTGCCAGCGGGGATCCGAACAGGCCTACTGAAGCTTTCTTT	CASGDPNRPTEAFF
NA	few	TRBV10-3	TRBJ2-1	TGTGCCATCAGTGAAACGGGGGATGAGCAGTTCTTC	CAISETGDEQFF
TRBD1	NA	TRBV6-1	TRBJ1-1	TGTGCCAGCAGTGTAGAGGAACAGGGGGGGAACACTGAAGCTTTCTTT	CASSVEEQGGNTEAFF
NA	NA	TRBV11-3	TRBJ1-1	TGTGCCAGCAGCTCCCTTTCTATCACTGAAGCTTTCTTT	CASSSLSITEAFF
NA	NA	TRBV7-6	TRBJ2-1	TGTGCCAGCAGCTGGGGCGGGAATGAGCAGTTCTTC	CASSWGGNEQFF
TRBD2	NA	TRBV7-9	TRBJ2-3	TGTGCCAGCAGCCCGCTGGGCGAGGGAGGGCCGCTCGATACGCAGTATTTT	CASSPLGEGGPLDTQYF
NA	once	TRBV6-4	TRBJ1-2	TGTGCCAGCAGCGCCGGAGGAGTTACAGGCTACACCTTC	CASSAGGVTGYTF
NA	once	TRBV6-1	TRBJ2-7	TGTGCCAGCAGTGGGGGATTTACAGCACCAATATCCTACGAGCAGTACTTC	CASSGGFTAPISYEQYF
NA	NA	TRBV18	TRBJ1-5	TGTGCCAGCTCACCAGCGGCTAATAGCAATCAGCCCCAGCATTTT	CASSPAANSNQPQHF
TRBD1	NA	TRBV4-3	TRBJ2-7	TGCGCCAGCAGCCCTACCGAGGGGGCTTTGGACTACGAGCAGTACTTC	CASSPTEGALDYEQYF
NA	NA	TRBV7-2	TRBJ2-7	TGTGCCAGCAGCTTCGGGGCTCCAGGGCTCGAGCAGTACTTC	CASSFGAPGLEQYF
NA	NA	TRBV28	TRBJ2-5	TGTGCCAGCAGTTTAGTACGGCGCCAAGAGACCCAGTACTTC	CASSLVRRQETQYF
NA	few	TRBV18	TRBJ2-1	TGTGCCAGCTCACCTGGGGCCCTCCAGTTCTTC	CASSPGALQFF
NA	NA	TRBV27	TRBJ2-7	TGTGCCAGCAGGCTGGGACCTCCCTACGAGCAGTACTTC	CASRLGPPYEQYF
NA	NA	TRBV5-5	TRBJ2-5	TGTGCCAGCAGCCAAGATCACCTACCCGCCAGTACCCAGTACTTC	CASSQDHLPASTQYF
NA	NA	TRBV4-1	TRBJ2-5	TGCGCCAGCAGCCGGCAGGGCCCAGAGACCCAGTACTTC	CASSRQGPETQYF
NA	NA	TRBV10-3	TRBJ1-2	TGTGCCATCAGCCGACAACAGGGACGGAACTATGGCTACACCTTC	CAISRQQGRNYGYTF
NA	NA	TRBV19	TRBJ2-5	TGTGCCAGTAGTATCTTCTGGGGACAAGAGACCCAGTACTTC	CASSIFWGQETQYF
NA	NA	TRBV28	TRBJ1-2	TGTGCCAGCAGGGGAACGGGGTGGAAGGACTATGGCTACACCTTC	CASRGTGWKDYGYTF
NA	NA	TRBV5-1	TRBJ1-3	TGCGCCAGCAGCTTGGAGTCTGGCACCATATATTTT	CASSLESGTIYF
TRBD1	NA	TRBV28	TRBJ1-1	TGTGCCAGCAGTTCACAGGGGATTGGGAACACTGAAGCTTTCTTT	CASSSQGIGNTEAFF
NA	NA	TRBV6-6	TRBJ1-2	TGTGCCAGCAGTTCCTGGGGTAACTATGGCTACACCTTC	CASSSWGNYGYTF
NA	few	TRBV15	TRBJ1-1	TGTGCCACCCGGCGGGAGAGCACTGAAGCTTTCTTT	CATRRESTEAFF
TRBD1	NA	TRBV27	TRBJ2-1	TGTGCCAGCCCAGCTAAGTTCCCCCAGGGGGTTTTTGAGCAGTTCTTC	CASPAKFPQGVFEQFF
NA	NA	TRBV7-9	TRBJ1-1	TGTGCCAGCAGCTTTATCAGGGAAGCAGCTTTCTTT	CASSFIREAAFF
TRBD2	once	TRBV5-1	TRBJ2-7	TGCGCCAGCAGCTTTCTAGCGGGAGGGCCTACGACCTACGAGCAGTACTTC	CASSFLAGGPTTYEQYF
NA	once	TRBV6-5	TRBJ2-7	TGTGCCAGCAGTTATCGGGGTTCCTACGAGCAGTACTTC	CASSYRGSYEQYF
NA	NA	TRBV5-1	TRBJ2-3	TGCGCCAGCAGCGGGGGGGCTAGCGGCACAGATACGCAGTATTTT	CASSGGASGTDTQYF
NA	NA	TRBV11-2	TRBJ2-1	TGTGCCAGCAGCTTAGCAAGGAGGGGGTGGTCCTACAATGAGCAGTTCTTC	CASSLARRGWSYNEQFF